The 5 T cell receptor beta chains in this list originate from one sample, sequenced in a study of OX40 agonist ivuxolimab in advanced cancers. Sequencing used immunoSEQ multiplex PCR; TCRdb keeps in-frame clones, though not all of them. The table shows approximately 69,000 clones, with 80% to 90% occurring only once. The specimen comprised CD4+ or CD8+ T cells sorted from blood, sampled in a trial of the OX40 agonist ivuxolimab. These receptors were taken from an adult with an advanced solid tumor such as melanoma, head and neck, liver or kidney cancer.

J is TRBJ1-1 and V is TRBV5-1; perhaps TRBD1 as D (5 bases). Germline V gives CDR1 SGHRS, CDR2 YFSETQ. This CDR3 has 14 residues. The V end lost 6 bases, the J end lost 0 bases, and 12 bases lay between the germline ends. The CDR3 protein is CASNFGGMNTEAFF. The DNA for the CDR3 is TGCGCCAGCAACTTTGGGGGTATGAACACTGAAGCTTTCTTT. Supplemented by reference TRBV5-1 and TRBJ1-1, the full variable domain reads KAGVTQTPRYLIKTRGQQVTLSCSPISGHRSVSWYQQTPGQGLQFLFEYFSETQRNKGNFPGRFSGRQFSNSRSEMNVSTLELGDSALYLCASNFGGMNTEAFFGQGTRLTVV.

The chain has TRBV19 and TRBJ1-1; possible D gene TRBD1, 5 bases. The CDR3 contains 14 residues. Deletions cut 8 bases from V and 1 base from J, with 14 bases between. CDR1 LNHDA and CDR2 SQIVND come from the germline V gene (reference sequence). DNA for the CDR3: TGTGCCAGTGGACCGTGGCAGGGGAACACTGAAGCTTTCTTT. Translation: CASGPWQGNTEAFF.

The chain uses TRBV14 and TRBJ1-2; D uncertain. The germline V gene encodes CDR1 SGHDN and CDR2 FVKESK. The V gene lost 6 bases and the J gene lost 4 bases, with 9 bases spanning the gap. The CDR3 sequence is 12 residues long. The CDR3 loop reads CASSPGGYGYTF. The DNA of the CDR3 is TGTGCCAGCAGTCCAGGAGGCTATGGCTACACCTTC.

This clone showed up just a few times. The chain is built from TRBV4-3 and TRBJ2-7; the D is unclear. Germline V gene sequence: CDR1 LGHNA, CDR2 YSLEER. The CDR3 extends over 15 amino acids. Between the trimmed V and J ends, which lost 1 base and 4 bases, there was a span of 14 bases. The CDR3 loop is CASSQVVGSDYEQYF. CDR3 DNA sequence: TGCGCCAGCAGCCAAGTCGTCGGCAGCGATTACGAGCAGTACTTC.

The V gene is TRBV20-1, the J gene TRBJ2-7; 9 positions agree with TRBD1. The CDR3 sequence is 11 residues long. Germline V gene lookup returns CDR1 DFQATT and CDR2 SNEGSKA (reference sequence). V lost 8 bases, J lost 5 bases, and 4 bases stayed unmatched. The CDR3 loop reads CSPGQGNEQYF. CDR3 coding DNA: TGCAGTCCCGGACAGGGGAACGAGCAGTACTTC.